This is a list of T cell receptor beta chains from one sample in a study of blood T cells in healthy people across ages. TCRdb reanalysed the 5' RACE reads using MiXCR and keeps one entry per CDR3 protein. Altogether around 750,000 distinct CDR3 sequences are present, less than 70% being singletons, with the ten largest covering about 42%. Material: blood. Source of these receptors: an elderly man in good health. Each CDR3 is given with its conserved first and last residue. A D gene is named only where the DNA matches it firmly. Size tells how often a clone was seen (once, few, many) or the class of an expanded clone, and some rows leave it out.

clone size | J gene | V gene | CDR3 length | D gene | CDR3 protein | CDR3 DNA
NA | TRBJ2-7 | TRBV10-3 | 15 | TRBD2 | CAISPRLAGAYEQYF | TGTGCCATCAGTCCCCGACTAGCGGGAGCCTACGAGCAGTACTTC
NA | TRBJ2-3 | TRBV4-1 | 14 | NA | CASSQPDSTKDAYF | TGCGCCAGCAGCCAACCGGACAGCACAAAAGACGCGTATTTT
NA | TRBJ2-1 | TRBV20-1 | 15 | NA | CSARGGPGTTNEQFF | TGCAGTGCTAGAGGTGGCCCCGGGACGACAAATGAGCAGTTCTTC
NA | TRBJ2-7 | TRBV28 | 14 | NA | CASSSQRVPYEQYF | TGTGCCAGCAGTTCCCAGCGGGTCCCCTACGAGCAGTACTTC
once | TRBJ2-7 | TRBV28 | 14 | NA | CASNELGQGYEQYF | TGTGCCAGCAATGAGCTGGGGCAGGGCTACGAGCAGTACTTC
NA | TRBJ2-3 | TRBV7-2 | 15 | TRBD2 | CASSFGGDNTDTQYF | TGTGCCAGCAGCTTCGGGGGGGACAACACAGATACGCAGTATTTT
NA | TRBJ2-3 | TRBV20-1 | 14 | NA | CSASSQDSTDTQYF | TGCAGTGCTTCCTCACAGGACTCCACAGATACGCAGTATTTT
few | TRBJ2-7 | TRBV29-1 | 10 | NA | CSVGIGSQYF | TGCAGCGTAGGGATTGGGTCCCAGTACTTC
NA | TRBJ1-1 | TRBV7-9 | 11 | NA | CASSFLGEAFF | TGTGCCAGCAGCTTCTTGGGGGAAGCTTTCTTT
NA | TRBJ2-3 | TRBV12-3/TRBV12-4 | 13 | NA | CASSLMGPLHAYF | TGTGCCAGCAGTCTAATGGGACCCCTCCACGCGTATTTT
NA | TRBJ2-1 | TRBV20-1 | 18 | TRBD2 | CSARPLLRREDPYNEQFF | TGCAGTGCTAGACCCCTTCTCCGGCGGGAGGACCCCTACAATGAGCAGTTCTTC
few | TRBJ2-7 | TRBV7-9 | 14 | NA | CASSLATPGYEQYF | TGTGCCAGCAGCTTAGCGACACCGGGATACGAGCAGTACTTC
NA | TRBJ2-7 | TRBV5-1 | 18 | TRBD2 | CASRGEGLAGGSNYEQYF | TGCGCCAGCAGGGGGGAGGGACTAGCGGGAGGATCCAACTACGAGCAGTACTTC